These 23 T cell receptor beta chains were sequenced from one sample in a study of T cell clones after liver transplantation. Assay: immunoSEQ multiplex PCR; the TCRdb copy retains only in-frame clones and omits some. Of about 12,000 clones detected, 70% to 85% appear once; the ten largest clones hold roughly 31%. Sequencing used CD8+ T cells from blood, obtained at the 22-month timepoint. Source of these receptors: a human patient who received a liver transplant. Some of the T cells might come from the graft donor.

This chain links TRBV11-3 with TRBJ1-1; TRBD1 might be the D (5 bases). The CDR3 contains 13 residues. The V end was cut by 1 base, the J end by 5 bases, with 8 bases between. Germline V lookup: CDR1 SGHNT, CDR2 YENEEA. CDR3 sequence (DNA): TGTGCCAGCAGCTTAGTTGGGGGAACTGAAGCTTTCTTT. It encodes CASSLVGGTEAFF.

V is TRBV4-3 and J is TRBJ2-2; a possible D gene is TRBD2 (5 bases). The CDR3 is 17 residues long. Between the trimmed V and J ends, which lost 0 bases and 4 bases, there was a span of 15 bases. Germline V gives CDR1 LGHNA, CDR2 YSLEER. CDR3: CASSQDGEHQPTGELFF. The CDR3 nucleotides read TGCGCCAGCAGCCAAGATGGGGAGCACCAACCCACCGGGGAGCTGTTTTTT.

The rearrangement uses TRBV11-1 and TRBJ1-2; 8 bases match TRBD1. Looked up from germline, CDR1 is SGHAT and CDR2 is FQDESV (reference sequence). With V trimmed by 3 bases and J by 6 bases, 3 bases remained unmatched. The CDR3 runs 13 residues. CDR3 amino acids: CASSFGTGNGYTF. The DNA of the CDR3 is TGTGCCAGCAGCTTCGGGACAGGAAATGGCTACACCTTC.

This clone was counted a few times. V usage is TRBV6-6 and J usage is TRBJ1-2, with D unclear. Germline CDR1 and CDR2: MNHNY and SVGAGI (reference sequence). The V end was cut by 2 bases, the J end by 5 bases, with 9 bases between. The CDR3 loop spans 13 amino acids. The CDR3 region is CASSYGGGYGYTF. CDR3 DNA: TGTGCCAGCAGTTACGGTGGTGGTTATGGCTACACCTTC.

The chain has TRBV29-1 and TRBJ2-7; 7 bases are shared with TRBD2. This CDR3 has 13 residues. V lost 6 bases to trimming and J lost 1 base; unmatched junction nucleotides: 6. CDR1 is SQVTM, CDR2 ANQGSEA, per germline. The CDR3 DNA reads TGCAGCGTCCGGGACTATCCGTCCTACGAGCAGTACTTC. This codes for CSVRDYPSYEQYF.

This clone was observed many times. The V gene is TRBV5-6, the J gene TRBJ1-6; no clear D. Trimming took 3 bases from V and 9 from J, leaving 7 bases between them. CDR3 length: 12 amino acids. Germline V CDR1 and CDR2: SGHDT, YYEEEE. The CDR3: CASSSMGSPLHF. In nucleotides, the CDR3 is TGTGCCAGCAGCTCTATGGGTTCACCCCTCCACTTT.

J is TRBJ2-7 and V is TRBV27; perhaps TRBD2 as D (5 bases). The CDR3 runs 14 residues. V was pared by 3 bases and J by 2 bases, with 11 bases between. Germline CDR1 reads MNHEY; CDR2 reads SMNVEV (reference sequence). In DNA, the CDR3 is TGTGCCAGCAGTTTCCAAACTAGAACCTACGAGCAGTACTTC. It specifies CASSFQTRTYEQYF.

The rearrangement uses TRBV21-1 and TRBJ2-3. TRBV21-1 is marked as a pseudogene. This CDR3 has 16 residues. The CDR3 DNA is TGTGCCAGCAAGGCCCCCCGGGGCATTGGCACAGATACGCAGTATTTT. This gives the protein CASKAPRGIGTDTQYF.

The chain joins TRBV11-2 to TRBJ2-7, with a possible D match to TRBD2 (6 bases). In germline, CDR1 is SGHAT, CDR2 FQNNGV. Trimming stripped 7 bases from V and 3 bases from J, with 10 bases between. The length of the CDR3 is 12 residues. DNA for the CDR3: TGTGCCAGCACCTTCGGGGGCTACGAGCAGTACTTC. The encoded protein is CASTFGGYEQYF.

The rearrangement joins TRBV19 to TRBJ2-5; D perhaps matches TRBD2 (6 bases). The CDR3 has 13 amino acids. Looked up from germline, CDR1 is LNHDA and CDR2 is SQIVND (reference sequence). Trimming removed 6 bases from V and 1 base from J, with 9 bases in between. This CDR3 reads CASRLTSQETQYF. The CDR3 coding sequence is TGTGCCAGTAGGTTGACTAGCCAAGAGACCCAGTACTTC.

The chain carries TRBV7-8 and TRBJ2-7; 11 nucleotides line up with TRBD2. Germline V CDR1 and CDR2: SGHVS, FQNEAQ. The CDR3 is 14 amino acids. V shed 0 bases and J 6 bases; nucleotides not matched to a gene: 1. CDR3 bases: TGTGCCAGCAGCTTAGCGACTAGCGGGGTCGAGCAGTACTTC. It is translated as CASSLATSGVEQYF.

The chain links TRBV4-2 to TRBJ2-2; D ambiguous. CDR3 length equals 16 residues. Germline lookup yields CDR1 LGHNA and CDR2 YNFKEQ. V lost 0 bases and J lost 6, with 14 bases in between. The CDR3 spells CASSQENYYGAGELFF. CDR3 nucleotides: TGTGCCAGCAGCCAAGAGAATTACTACGGCGCCGGGGAGCTGTTTTTT.

The J gene is TRBJ1-1, the V gene TRBV23-1; possible D gene TRBD1, 5 bases. TRBV23-1 is placed among ORFs of uncertain function. The V gene lost 8 bases and the J gene lost 0 bases, with 13 bases spanning the gap. The CDR3 runs 14 residues. CDR3 bases: TGCGCCAGCCCCTCCGGGGCGCTGAACACTGAAGCTTTCTTT. This gives the protein CASPSGALNTEAFF.

This chain links TRBV6-5 with TRBJ2-5, with TRBD1 matching 10 bases. CDR1 is MNHEY and CDR2 is SVGAGI in the germline V gene. Trimming removed 5 bases from V and 5 bases from J; junction bases left unmatched: 2. The CDR3 spans 13 residues. CDR3 protein: CASSRQGAETQYF. CDR3 coding DNA: TGTGCCAGCAGTCGACAGGGGGCCGAGACCCAGTACTTC.

This clone was counted a few times. The chain combines TRBV2 with TRBJ2-1, with D unclear. V lost 5 bases to trimming and J lost 8 bases, with 7 bases between them. The CDR3 contains 11 residues. From germline, CDR1 is SNHLY and CDR2 FYNNEI. CDR3 in DNA: TGTGCCAGCAGTTACCCGGATGAGCAGTTCTTC. This translates into CASSYPDEQFF.

V usage is TRBV7-9 and J usage is TRBJ1-2, with 11 bases that match TRBD1. The trim removed 1 base at V and 8 bases at J, leaving 3 bases unmatched. The CDR3 has 14 amino acids. Germline assignment: CDR1 SEHNR and CDR2 FQNEAQ (reference sequence). The CDR3 spells CASSLGTGGQGYTF. The CDR3 DNA reads TGTGCCAGCAGCTTAGGGACAGGGGGCCAAGGCTACACCTTC. Combining the CDR3 with reference TRBV7-9 and TRBJ1-2 gives the whole variable domain DTGVSQNPRHKITKRGQNVTFRCDPISEHNRLYWYRQTLGQGPEFLTYFQNEAQLEKSRLLSDRFSAERPKGSFSTLEIQRTEQGDSAMYLCASSLGTGGQGYTFGSGTRLTVV.

This clone was picked up many times. The chain carries TRBV30 and TRBJ2-1; perhaps TRBD2 as D (6 bases). The CDR3 length is 15 residues. Germline V gives CDR1 GTSNPN, CDR2 SVGIG (reference sequence). Trimming shortened V by 3 bases and J by 0 bases, and 12 bases separated the two germline ends. For the CDR3, the DNA is TGTGCCTGGAGCGTAGCGGCGAGCTCCTACAATGAGCAGTTCTTC. This encodes CAWSVAASSYNEQFF. Looking up the rest from reference TRBV30 and TRBJ2-1 gives the full variable domain: SQTIHQWPATLVQPVGSPLSLECTVEGTSNPNLYWYRQAAGRGLQLLFYSVGIGQISSEVPQNLSASRPQDRQFILSSKKLLLSDSGFYLCAWSVAASSYNEQFFGPGTRLTVL.

This clone was recorded at least ten times. CDR3 protein: CASSVEGGGAGEQFF. The CDR3, as DNA: TGTGCCAGCAGCGTAGAGGGCGGGGGGGCCGGTGAGCAGTTCTTC. The chain employs TRBV9 and TRBJ2-1; 9 bases map to TRBD2. CDR1 SGDLS and CDR2 YYNGEE come from the germline V gene. The CDR3 totals 15 residues. Trimming removed 0 bases from V and 9 bases from J; junction bases left unmatched: 7. The full variable domain, in which reference TRBV9 and TRBJ2-1 provide the parts outside the CDR3, is DSGVTQTPKHLITATGQRVTLRCSPRSGDLSVYWYQQSLDQGLQFLIQYYNGEERAKGNILERFSAQQFPDLHSELNLSSLELGDSALYFCASSVEGGGAGEQFFGPGTRLTVL.

The chain has TRBV6-6 and TRBJ2-2; D gene uncertain. Per the germline V gene, CDR1 is MNHNY and CDR2 is SVGAGI (reference sequence). V lost 2 bases, J lost 8 bases, and 6 bases lay in between. The CDR3 runs to 12 residues. The CDR3 bases are TGTGCCAGCAGTTACATCGTGGGGGAGCTGTTTTTT. It encodes CASSYIVGELFF.

The chain joins TRBV4-1 to TRBJ2-7, with D tentatively TRBD1 (6 bases). This CDR3 has 15 amino acids. V shed 3 bases and J shed 0 bases, with 12 bases lying between them. Germline V gene sequence: CDR1 MGHRA, CDR2 YSYEKL. CDR3 in amino acids: CASSHTQDSSYEQYF. The CDR3 DNA reads as TGCGCCAGCAGCCATACCCAGGACAGCTCCTACGAGCAGTACTTC.

This rearrangement joins TRBV4-3 to TRBJ2-7, with a possible D match to TRBD1 (6 bases). From germline, CDR1 is LGHNA and CDR2 YSLEER. V dropped 4 bases and J dropped 4 bases, with 20 bases sitting between them. There are 16 residues in the CDR3. The CDR3: CASSRLRGSGAYEQYF. CDR3 in DNA: TGCGCCAGCAGCCGTTTGAGGGGGTCGGGTGCGTACGAGCAGTACTTC.

With respect to this clone: A much larger clonotype is one base distant, so this may be a read error. The chain has TRBV5-2 and TRBJ1-2; no DNA check was done on the table's D call, TRBD1. TRBV5-2 represents a pseudogene. This CDR3 is 14 amino acids long. CDR3 sequence: CAGSNRTGLYGYTF. The CDR3 coding sequence is TGTGCCGGCAGCAACCGGACAGGCCTCTATGGCTACACCTTC.

The chain employs TRBV5-6 and TRBJ2-2; TRBD2 matches 9 bases. The CDR3 is made up of 14 amino acids. Trimming took 4 bases from V and 9 from J; bases not matched to a gene: 7. Germline CDR1 is SGHDT and CDR2 is YYEEEE. In DNA form, the CDR3 reads TGTGCCAGCAGCCGGGCGGGGGGGCCATGGGAGCTGTTTTTT. It is translated as CASSRAGGPWELFF.